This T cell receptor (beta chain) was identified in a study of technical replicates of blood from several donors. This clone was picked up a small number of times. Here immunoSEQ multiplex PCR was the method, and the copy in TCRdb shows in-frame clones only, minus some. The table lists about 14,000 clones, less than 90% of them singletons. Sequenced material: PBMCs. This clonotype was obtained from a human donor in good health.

The CDR3 sequence is CAWSRRQNTEAFF. CDR3 sequence (DNA): TGTGCCTGGAGTAGGCGGCAGAACACTGAAGCTTTCTTT. The rearrangement joins TRBV30 to TRBJ1-1; no clear D. The germline V gene encodes CDR1 GTSNPN and CDR2 SVGIG (reference sequence). Trimming pared 2 bases from V and 1 base from J, leaving 8 bases between. This CDR3 has 13 residues.